What follows are 17 T cell receptor beta chains derived from one specimen sequenced in a study of T cell responses to AZD1222 COVID-19 vaccine. Generated by immunoSEQ multiplex PCR, the TCRdb table keeps only in-frame clones and is missing some. This repertoire shows some 95,000 clones, nearly 90% found once; its top ten account for approximately 2.8%. Source: peripheral blood, taken on day 0 of MenACWY control vaccination. The receptor set was obtained from an adult in good health.

This rearrangement joins TRBV6-5 to TRBJ1-2, with 7 bases lining up with TRBD1. CDR1 is MNHEY, CDR2 SVGAGI, per germline. V gave up 5 bases and J gave up 9 bases; unmatched junction bases: 9. The CDR3 runs to 13 residues. The DNA for the CDR3 is TGTGCCAGCAGTCGCGACAGGGTCGGTAGCTACACCTTC. Amino acids: CASSRDRVGSYTF.

The chain recombines TRBV7-3 with TRBJ1-1, with 9 bases lining up with TRBD1. Trimming cost V 0 bases and J 6 bases; bases outside gene matches: 5. Germline V gene sequence: CDR1 SGHTA, CDR2 FQGTGA. CDR3 size: 15 residues. The CDR3 reads CASSLTGQGAPEAFF. As DNA, the CDR3 is TGTGCCAGCAGCTTAACGGGACAGGGAGCTCCTGAAGCTTTCTTT. The full variable domain, rest sourced from reference TRBV7-3 and TRBJ1-1, is GAGVSQTPSNKVTEKGKYVELRCDPISGHTALYWYRQSLGQGPEFLIYFQGTGAADDSGLPNDRFFAVRPEGSVSTLKIQRTERGDSAVYLCASSLTGQGAPEAFFGQGTRLTVV.

V and J are TRBV9 and TRBJ2-2; D perhaps matches TRBD1 (6 bases). V lost 3 bases, J lost 0 bases, and 15 bases lay in between. The CDR3 runs 17 residues. The V gene's germline CDR1 is SGDLS and CDR2 YYNGEE. As DNA, the CDR3 is TGTGCCAGCAGCGCCCCCCGGGACAAGCCGAACACCGGGGAGCTGTTTTTT. This sequence encodes CASSAPRDKPNTGELFF.

The J gene is TRBJ2-7, the V gene TRBV30; D call uncertain. Deletions cut 2 bases from V and 1 base from J, with 6 bases between. CDR1 is GTSNPN, CDR2 SVGIG, per germline (reference sequence). CDR3 length: 12 residues. The CDR3 protein is CAWSIGSYEQYF. As DNA, the CDR3 is TGTGCCTGGAGTATAGGGTCCTACGAGCAGTACTTC.

The rearrangement uses TRBV6-5 and TRBJ1-5, with 8 bases identical to TRBD1. Germline CDR1 MNHEY, CDR2 SVGAGI. V shed 7 bases, J shed 0 bases, and the junction held 5 bases outside the gene matches. The CDR3 has 15 residues. Written as DNA, the CDR3 is TGTGCCAGCACCTTAGGGACAGGTAGCAATCAGCCCCAGCATTTT. Translating gives CASTLGTGSNQPQHF.

The chain is built from TRBV21-1 and TRBJ2-7. TRBV21-1 is tagged as a pseudogene. The CDR3 sequence is 17 residues long. CDR3 DNA sequence: TGTGCCAGCAGCAAGGGGAGTGGGGGGACACGGACCTACGAGCAGTACTTC. Translation gives CASSKGSGGTRTYEQYF.

This rearrangement joins TRBV29-1 to TRBJ2-2; D is perhaps TRBD1 (6 bases). In germline, CDR1 is SQVTM, CDR2 ANQGSEA. The CDR3 spans 13 residues. Trimming shortened V by 7 bases and J by 0 bases, and 9 bases separated the two germline ends. CDR3 residues: CSGGHSNTGELFF. Written as DNA, the CDR3 is TGCAGCGGGGGACACTCGAACACCGGGGAGCTGTTTTTT.

The rearrangement links TRBV27 to TRBJ1-2; 10 bases are shared with TRBD1. The CDR3 contains 14 residues. Germline V gene data show CDR1 as MNHEY and CDR2 as SMNVEV (reference sequence). The V gene end was trimmed by 6 bases and the J gene end by 7 bases; junction bases not matched to a gene: 8. DNA of the CDR3: TGTGCCAGCAGCAAAGGGACAGGGGTTTTTGGCTACACCTTC. Amino acids: CASSKGTGVFGYTF.

This chain connects TRBV7-2 to TRBJ2-7, with 7 bases that match TRBD2. The CDR3 has 13 amino acids. CDR1 is SGHTA and CDR2 is FQGNSA in the germline V gene. J was trimmed by 4 bases and V by 4 bases; bases with no gene match: 4. CDR3 protein: CASSSFGGYEQYF. CDR3 sequence (DNA): TGTGCCAGCAGCTCGTTCGGGGGGTACGAGCAGTACTTC.

The chain employs TRBV3-1 (or the pseudogene TRBV3-2) and TRBJ1-1, with D unclear. Germline-derived CDR1 and CDR2 are LGHDT and YNNKEL (reference sequence). This CDR3 region has 14 residues. Trimming pared 2 bases from V and 0 bases from J, leaving 7 bases between. CDR3 residues: CASSQRTLNTEAFF. The CDR3 nucleotides are TGTGCCAGCAGCCAACGGACTTTGAACACTGAAGCTTTCTTT.

The CDR3 bases are TGTGCCAGTAGTGAAGTCAGGGTGGCCTGGGATACGCAGTATTTT. Protein product: CASSEVRVAWDTQYF. The chain couples TRBV19 to TRBJ2-3; D possibly corresponds to TRBD1 (5 bases). Trimming pared 5 bases from V and 6 bases from J, leaving 18 bases between. Germline V lookup: CDR1 LNHDA, CDR2 SQIVND (reference sequence). The CDR3 sequence is 15 residues long.

CDR3 in amino acids: CASSTGSEQETQYF. The CDR3 coding sequence is TGTGCCAGTTCTACAGGGAGTGAACAAGAGACCCAGTACTTC. The chain is built from TRBV6-5 and TRBJ2-5; D might be TRBD1 (6 bases). The CDR3 loop spans 14 amino acids. V was clipped by 9 bases and J by 2 bases, with 16 bases between them. The germline V gene encodes CDR1 MNHEY and CDR2 SVGAGI.

This clone has just a few counts. The chain combines TRBV2 with TRBJ2-7, with D unresolved. Germline-derived CDR1 and CDR2 are SNHLY and FYNNEI. CDR3 length equals 11 residues. V lost 4 bases to trimming and J lost 4 bases, with 5 bases between them. CDR3 bases: TGTGCCAGCAGTGGACGGTACGAGCAGTACTTC. This codes for CASSGRYEQYF.

This chain joins TRBV27 and TRBJ2-2; D is uncertain. CDR3 size: 14 residues. Germline values: CDR1 MNHEY, CDR2 SMNVEV (reference sequence). Trimming removed 5 bases at V and 3 bases at J, with 10 bases between. The CDR3 DNA sequence: TGTGCCAGCAGTCCCTGGGCCGACACCGGGGAGCTGTTTTTT. Translated, it gives CASSPWADTGELFF.

The rearrangement links TRBV7-3 to TRBJ2-2; D may be TRBD2 (5 bases). CDR1 and CDR2 from the germline V gene are SGHTA and FQGTGA. Deletions cut 0 bases from V and 4 bases from J, with 9 bases between. This CDR3 spans 15 amino acids. DNA of the CDR3: TGTGCCAGCAGCTTAACGTACCGGGGCACCGGGGAGCTGTTTTTT. Amino acids: CASSLTYRGTGELFF.

The chain uses TRBV30 and TRBJ1-5, with a weak D call TRBD1 (5 bases). This CDR3 region has 16 residues. Germline lookup yields CDR1 GTSNPN and CDR2 SVGIG (reference sequence). Trimming shortened V by 0 bases and J by 2 bases, and 14 bases separated the two germline ends. CDR3 nucleotides: TGTGCCTGGAGTGTACAACGGCAGGGACGCAATCAGCCCCAGCATTTT. This codes for CAWSVQRQGRNQPQHF.

The J gene is TRBJ2-1, the V gene TRBV27, with TRBD2 identical over 15 bases. There are 21 residues in the CDR3. Losses at the gene ends were 0 bases for V and 1 base for J; bases not matched to a gene: 10. Germline V lookup: CDR1 MNHEY, CDR2 SMNVEV (reference sequence). As DNA, the CDR3 is TGTGCCAGCAGTTTATCGATGGGACTAGCGGGGGGCGGCAGATCCTACAATGAGCAGTTCTTC. Translated: CASSLSMGLAGGGRSYNEQFF.